The 22 T cell receptor beta chains below were found in one sample sequenced in a study of CD8 T cells in Susac syndrome. Reverse transcription used about 0.45 to 1 ug RNA and random hexamers. TCRdb passed the immunoSEQ multiplex PCR reads through MiXCR, listing each CDR3 protein once. The sample has 95,000 to 150,000 distinct CDR3 sequences, around 94% seen once. Sequenced: CD4+ T cells from PBMCs. The receptors come from a human donor in good health.

The J gene is TRBJ2-2, the V gene TRBV19, with D perhaps TRBD2 (5 bases). Trimming left V 6 bases short and J 1 base short, with 12 bases between. This CDR3 contains 15 residues. The germline V gene encodes CDR1 LNHDA and CDR2 SQIVND (reference sequence). The CDR3 protein is CASRGLRENTGELFF. For the CDR3, the DNA is TGTGCCAGTAGAGGCTTGAGGGAGAACACCGGGGAGCTGTTTTTT.

V usage is TRBV12-3 or TRBV12-4 and J usage is TRBJ2-5; tentatively, D is TRBD1 or TRBD2 (5 bases each). The length of the CDR3 is 14 residues. Trimming shortened V by 5 bases and J by 1 base, and 11 bases separated the two germline ends. The CDR3 here is CASSPRDLQETQYF. The CDR3 DNA follows: TGTGCCAGCAGTCCCCGGGACCTCCAAGAGACCCAGTACTTC.

This sequence joins TRBV19 and TRBJ1-5; D possibly corresponds to TRBD1 (6 bases). Per germline, CDR1 LNHDA and CDR2 SQIVND (reference sequence). The ends were cut back, 4 bases at V and 3 bases at J, with 13 bases in the middle. The CDR3 totals 15 residues. In DNA form, the CDR3 reads TGTGCCAGTAGTACAACAGGGACTTACAATCAGCCCCAGCATTTT. Protein product: CASSTTGTYNQPQHF.

The chain uses TRBV2 and TRBJ1-1, with D uncertain. CDR1 and CDR2 (germline): SNHLY, FYNNEI. V lost 6 bases, J lost 7 bases, and 15 bases lay in between. This CDR3 has 13 residues. CDR3 nucleotide sequence: TGTGCCAGCAGCGTACACGGGGATTTTGAAGCTTTCTTT. Translation gives CASSVHGDFEAFF.

V and J are TRBV12-3 or TRBV12-4 and TRBJ1-1, with D possibly matching TRBD1 (6 bases). This CDR3 region has 11 residues. V lost 9 bases and J lost 8, with 13 bases in between. The CDR3 nucleotides are TGTGCCAGTACCAAGCAGGGGGAAGCTTTCTTT. Its protein is CASTKQGEAFF.

This rearrangement joins TRBV6-2 or TRBV6-3 to TRBJ1-4; D gene uncertain. Trimming removed 6 bases at V and 8 bases at J, with 16 bases between. Germline CDR1 and CDR2: MNHEY and SVGEGT. The CDR3 has 14 amino acids. CDR3 DNA: TGTGCCAGCAGCGGACTCCGAATGGGAGAAAAACTGTTTTTT. Amino acids: CASSGLRMGEKLFF.

The chain joins TRBV11-2 to TRBJ2-1; 13 bases align to TRBD2. The CDR3 length is 15 residues. Unmatched junction bases numbered 8, after V lost 8 bases and J lost 7 bases. Germline CDR1 and CDR2: SGHAT and FQNNGV. The CDR3 loop is CASETSGRALNEQFF. The CDR3 nucleotides read TGTGCCAGCGAAACTAGCGGGAGGGCCTTGAATGAGCAGTTCTTC.

This sequence joins TRBV9 and TRBJ1-2; D is unresolved. With 2 bases removed from V and 2 bases from J, the gap between germline ends came to 13 bases. The V gene's germline CDR1 is SGDLS and CDR2 YYNGEE. The CDR3 contains 15 residues. CDR3: CASSVGGRSNYGYTF. CDR3 DNA: TGTGCCAGCAGCGTTGGAGGCAGGTCCAACTATGGCTACACCTTC.

The gene calls are TRBV4-3 and TRBJ1-4; 9 bases map to TRBD1. This CDR3 contains 15 residues. The V gene end was trimmed by 1 base and the J gene end by 6 bases; junction bases not matched to a gene: 3. CDR1 and CDR2 from the germline V gene are LGHNA and YSLEER. The CDR3 reads CASSQGTGDYEKLFF. The CDR3, as DNA: TGCGCCAGCAGCCAAGGGACAGGGGACTATGAAAAACTGTTTTTT.

This chain joins TRBV7-9 and TRBJ1-3, with D hard to call. The CDR3 length is 14 residues. The germline CDR1 and CDR2 sequences are SEHNR and FQNEAQ (reference sequence). V was shortened by 1 base and J by 8 bases, with 12 bases between the two germline ends. The CDR3 DNA reads TGTGCCAGCAGCTTAGGATCAGAGGCGGACACCATATATTTT. This encodes CASSLGSEADTIYF.

The chain couples TRBV2 to TRBJ1-1; 7 bases align to TRBD1. The CDR3 is 14 residues long. Unmatched junction bases numbered 6, after V lost 2 bases and J lost 6 bases. Germline V gives CDR1 SNHLY, CDR2 FYNNEI. CDR3 coding DNA: TGTGCCAGCAGTGAACAATGGCAGGGGGCTGAAGCTTTCTTT. This encodes CASSEQWQGAEAFF.

The table lists this clonotype with a count of one. The rearrangement links TRBV10-3 to TRBJ2-3, with 9 positions matching TRBD2. Trimming took 4 bases from V and 4 from J; bases not matched to a gene: 6. This CDR3 is 15 amino acids long. Germline assignment: CDR1 ENHRY and CDR2 SYGVKD. The CDR3 DNA follows: TGTGCCATCAGTGGGTCTAGCGGGATCTCAGATACGCAGTATTTT. It translates to CAISGSSGISDTQYF.

The chain has TRBV6-5 and TRBJ2-1; D ambiguous. Deletions cut 0 bases from V and 6 bases from J, with 18 bases between. The germline gives CDR1 MNHEY, CDR2 SVGAGI. This CDR3 region has 17 residues. In DNA form, the CDR3 reads TGTGCCAGCAGTTACTCCTATGCATCCACGAGCGCCAATGAGCAGTTCTTC. Its protein is CASSYSYASTSANEQFF.

This sequence joins TRBV12-3 or TRBV12-4 and TRBJ2-7; D remains ambiguous. V dropped 6 bases and J dropped 6 bases, with 12 bases sitting between them. The CDR3 runs 12 residues. CDR3 residues: CASSPTLGEQYF. The CDR3 DNA is TGTGCCAGCAGCCCTACCCTCGGCGAGCAGTACTTC.

This chain links TRBV29-1 with TRBJ2-3, with 7 bases matching TRBD2. Trimming took 4 bases from V and 0 from J; bases not matched to a gene: 1. CDR1 and CDR2 (germline): SQVTM, ANQGSEA. CDR3 length: 13 residues. Here the CDR3 DNA reads TGCAGCGTTGGTAGCGGGAGCACAGATACGCAGTATTTT. Its translation: CSVGSGSTDTQYF.

This clonotype appeared a few times. The gene calls are TRBV5-6 and TRBJ2-7; no definite D call. Trimming shortened V by 0 bases and J by 4 bases, and 8 bases separated the two germline ends. Germline V gene sequence: CDR1 SGHDT, CDR2 YYEEEE. CDR3 length: 13 amino acids. CDR3 protein: CASSLAGPYEQYF. The CDR3 coding sequence is TGTGCCAGCAGCTTGGCCGGACCTTACGAGCAGTACTTC.

The CDR3 DNA follows: TGTGCCAGCAGGGACTTAGCGGGAGGGCCGGGAAATGAGCAGTTCTTC. Residues: CASRDLAGGPGNEQFF. The chain joins TRBV25-1 to TRBJ2-1, with 11 bases fitting TRBD2. J lost 7 bases, V lost 6 bases, and 11 bases had no gene match. Looked up from germline, CDR1 is MGHDK and CDR2 is SYGVNS. This CDR3 spans 16 amino acids.

In DNA, the CDR3 is TGCAGTGCTGGGCGGATGAACACTGAAGCTTTCTTT. Translated, it gives CSAGRMNTEAFF. The chain couples TRBV20-1 to TRBJ1-1; D remains ambiguous. The CDR3 totals 12 residues. CDR1 and CDR2 from the germline V gene are DFQATT and SNEGSKA (reference sequence). V was clipped by 5 bases and J by 0 bases, with 7 bases between them.

The chain carries TRBV6-6 and TRBJ2-5; a weak D match, TRBD1 (6 bases). This CDR3 is 15 amino acids long. Germline CDR1 is MNHNY and CDR2 is SVGAGI (reference sequence). Trimming took 1 base from V and 5 from J, leaving 14 bases between them. CDR3: CASSYYSGVGETQYF. CDR3 nucleotides: TGTGCCAGCAGTTACTATTCAGGGGTCGGGGAGACCCAGTACTTC.

This chain joins TRBV2 and TRBJ2-5; 10 positions match TRBD2. CDR1 is SNHLY and CDR2 is FYNNEI in the germline V gene. The CDR3 runs 15 residues. With 5 bases clipped from V and 4 bases from J, the junction kept 7 bases outside the gene matches. CDR3 residues: CASSSLAGEGETQYF. CDR3 sequence (DNA): TGTGCCAGCAGTTCCCTAGCGGGAGAGGGAGAGACCCAGTACTTC.

This clonotype was seen only a few times. V gene TRBV19 combines with J gene TRBJ1-2; TRBD1 matches 7 bases. This CDR3 spans 15 amino acids. The ends lost 4 bases at V and 1 base at J; junction bases unmatched: 6. Germline loops: CDR1 LNHDA, CDR2 SQIVND (reference sequence). CDR3 sequence reads: CASSTSGTDNYGYTF. The CDR3 coding sequence is TGTGCCAGTAGTACCTCCGGGACAGATAACTATGGCTACACCTTC.

The rearrangement links TRBV24-1 to TRBJ2-1, with TRBD1 matching 8 bases. Germline values: CDR1 KGHDR, CDR2 SFDVKD. This CDR3 spans 14 amino acids. J was trimmed by 8 bases and V by 5 bases; bases with no gene match: 7. The CDR3, as DNA: TGTGCCACCAGTGGCTCAGGGGGCGGGGATGAGCAGTTCTTC. It encodes CATSGSGGGDEQFF.